These T cell receptor beta chains were read from a single sample in a study of a mutant IDH1 vaccine in newly diagnosed glioma. Which antigens these TCRs recognize remains unknown. Assay used: immunoSEQ multiplex PCR; TCRdb lists only in-frame clones, some missing. Counted here are approximately 44,000 clones, approximately 90% occurring once; the ten biggest clones make up 3.5% to 4%. This specimen consisted of PBMCs, obtained from a glioma patient whose treatment included an IDH1 peptide vaccine. The origin of the receptors is a man aged 50 to 59 with glioma. Both conserved end residues are part of each CDR3. The order of the fields is J gene, D gene, V gene, clone size, CDR3 protein, CDR3 DNA. A D gene is named only where the DNA matches it firmly. Clone size is stated in some rows and not others, as once, few, many or a class when expanded.

TRBJ1-1 | - | TRBV27 | - | CASAAGPNMNTEAFF | TGTGCCAGTGCGGCAGGACCCAATATGAACACTGAAGCTTTCTTT
TRBJ2-2 | - | TRBV6-1 | - | CASAPTGGTGELFF | TGTGCCAGCGCGCCCACAGGTGGCACCGGGGAGCTGTTTTTT
TRBJ1-2 | TRBD1 | TRBV5-1 | - | CASSLGTGRSYGYTF | TGCGCCAGCAGCTTGGGGACAGGGAGAAGCTATGGCTACACCTTC
TRBJ2-5 | TRBD2 | TRBV5-1 | - | CASSLGGLAGRQETQYF | TGCGCCAGCAGCTTGGGGGGACTAGCGGGGCGGCAAGAGACCCAGTACTTC
TRBJ1-3 | TRBD1 | TRBV7-9 | - | CASSLGTGARNTIYF | TGTGCCAGCAGCTTAGGAACAGGGGCGCGAAACACCATATATTTT
TRBJ1-5 | - | TRBV4-2 | - | CASSQDLRVNNQPQHF | TGTGCCAGCAGCCAAGATCTCAGGGTCAACAATCAGCCCCAGCATTTT
TRBJ1-2 | - | TRBV29-1 | - | CSAASGVGYTF | TGCAGCGCCGCTTCCGGGGTTGGCTACACCTTC
TRBJ2-2 | - | TRBV19 | once | CASAYRRGDTGELFF | TGTGCCAGCGCCTACAGGAGGGGGGACACCGGGGAGCTGTTTTTT
TRBJ2-3 | TRBD2 | TRBV5-3 | - | CARRPGLAGGNTFTDTQYF | TGTGCCAGAAGGCCGGGACTAGCGGGGGGCAATACCTTCACAGATACGCAGTATTTT
TRBJ1-2 | TRBD1 | TRBV5-1 | once | CASSLGQGASGYTF | TGCGCCAGCAGCTTGGGACAGGGGGCTTCTGGCTACACCTTC
TRBJ1-4 | - | TRBV4-2 | - | CASSQSGGLGEKLFF | TGTGCCAGCAGCCAAAGTGGGGGTCTCGGGGAAAAACTGTTTTTT
TRBJ1-1 | - | TRBV6-5 | once | CASSYSVITEAFF | TGTGCCAGCAGTTACTCTGTGATCACTGAAGCTTTCTTT
TRBJ2-3 | - | TRBV21-1 | - | CASSKISGASEGTQYF | TGTGCCAGCAGCAAGATTAGCGGGGCCAGCGAAGGGACGCAGTATTTT
TRBJ2-1 | - | TRBV4-3 | - | CASSQDSPYSSYNEQFF | TGCGCCAGCAGCCAAGATTCGCCTTATAGCTCCTACAATGAGCAGTTCTTC
TRBJ2-7 | TRBD1 | TRBV9 | few | CASSPEDRSYEQYF | TGTGCCAGCAGCCCTGAGGACAGGTCCTACGAGCAGTACTTC
TRBJ2-7 | TRBD2 | TRBV7-2 | - | CASSLALASYEQYF | TGTGCCAGCAGCTTAGCACTAGCGAGTTACGAGCAGTACTTC
TRBJ2-5 | - | TRBV13 | - | CASSGSGEETQYF | TGTGCCAGCAGCGGCAGTGGGGAAGAGACCCAGTACTTC
TRBJ2-3 | - | TRBV6-6 | - | CASSYGYTDTQYF | TGTGCCAGCAGTTACGGATACACAGATACGCAGTATTTT
TRBJ1-2 | TRBD1 | TRBV6-5 | - | CASSPGTGGDGYTF | TGTGCCAGCAGTCCCGGGACAGGGGGCGATGGCTACACCTTC
TRBJ1-3 | - | TRBV28 | - | CASSSLRGPSGNTIYF | TGTGCCAGCAGTTCCCTCAGGGGCCCATCCGGAAACACCATATATTTT
TRBJ2-2 | TRBD2 | TRBV25-1 | - | CASSGLAGLTGELFF | TGTGCCAGCAGTGGACTAGCGGGACTCACCGGGGAGCTGTTTTTT
TRBJ1-5 | TRBD1 | TRBV29-1 | once | CSVSQGAGNQPQHF | TGCAGCGTCTCGCAGGGGGCCGGCAATCAGCCCCAGCATTTT
TRBJ2-1 | TRBD2 | TRBV18 | - | CASSWGKVAGAAEQFF | TGTGCCAGCTCATGGGGGAAAGTAGCGGGAGCGGCTGAGCAGTTCTTC
TRBJ2-7 | - | TRBV7-4 | - | CASTSRQATDEQYF | TGTGCCAGCACCTCTAGACAGGCGACGGACGAGCAGTACTTC
TRBJ1-4 | - | TRBV15 | - | CATSSKARANEKLFF | TGTGCCACCAGCAGCAAAGCCCGGGCTAATGAAAAACTGTTTTTT
TRBJ2-7 | TRBD2 | TRBV5-1 | once | CASSSGLASIYEQYF | TGCGCCAGCAGCTCGGGACTAGCGTCTATCTACGAGCAGTACTTC
TRBJ2-4 | TRBD2 | TRBV9 | - | CASSLVGAGDIQYF | TGTGCCAGCAGCCTCGTAGGGGCGGGAGACATTCAGTACTTC
TRBJ1-5 | - | TRBV5-1 | - | CASSLVGDSNQPQHF | TGCGCCAGCAGCTTGGTGGGGGATAGCAATCAGCCCCAGCATTTT
TRBJ2-7 | TRBD2 | TRBV4-2 | - | CASSHQTSGGTLSYEQYF | TGTGCCAGCAGCCACCAAACTAGCGGGGGGACCCTCTCCTACGAGCAGTACTTC
TRBJ2-7 | - | TRBV28 | - | CASSRGTEAEQYF | TGTGCCAGCAGCCGCGGGACGGAGGCCGAGCAGTACTTC
TRBJ2-6 | - | TRBV9 | - | CASGRGDPSGANVLTF | TGTGCCAGCGGGAGGGGGGACCCCTCTGGGGCCAACGTCCTGACTTTC
TRBJ2-3 | TRBD2 | TRBV6-4 | - | CASSEGLAGGPDTQYF | TGTGCCAGCAGTGAGGGACTAGCGGGAGGGCCAGATACGCAGTATTTT
TRBJ2-2 | - | TRBV27 | - | CASGQTEDTGELFF | TGTGCCAGCGGTCAGACAGAGGACACCGGGGAGCTGTTTTTT
TRBJ1-2 | - | TRBV29-1 | - | CSVEGEVNYGYTF | TGCAGCGTTGAAGGGGAGGTTAACTATGGCTACACCTTC
TRBJ1-3 | - | TRBV5-1 | - | CASSPDSSGNTIYF | TGCGCCAGCAGCCCGGACAGCTCTGGAAACACCATATATTTT
TRBJ2-7 | - | TRBV19 | once | CASSHHGTTYEQYF | TGTGCCAGTAGTCATCACGGGACCACCTACGAGCAGTACTTC
TRBJ1-1 | - | TRBV7-2 | - | CASSPKGASQAFF | TGTGCCAGCAGCCCTAAAGGGGCGTCGCAAGCTTTCTTT
TRBJ2-1 | - | TRBV5-1 | - | CASSLVSSSYNEQFF | TGCGCCAGCAGCTTGGTTTCGAGCTCCTACAATGAGCAGTTCTTC
TRBJ2-7 | - | TRBV7-2 | - | CASSLGTGAIEQYF | TGTGCCAGCAGCTTAGGGACGGGAGCCATCGAGCAGTACTTC
TRBJ1-5 | TRBD1 | TRBV7-9 | - | CASSLGAGGPGNQPQHF | TGTGCCAGCAGCTTAGGGGCAGGGGGCCCGGGCAATCAGCCCCAGCATTTT
TRBJ2-7 | - | TRBV6-5 | - | CASSSSGEQYF | TGTGCCAGCAGTTCCAGTGGCGAGCAGTACTTC
TRBJ2-3 | - | TRBV5-6 | - | CASSTGGGGTDTQYF | TGTGCCAGCAGCACCGGTGGCGGGGGCACAGATACGCAGTATTTT
TRBJ1-2 | - | TRBV6-5 | - | CASSYFGGRSSNGYTF | TGTGCCAGCAGTTACTTTGGGGGGCGCAGCTCTAATGGCTACACCTTC
TRBJ1-3 | TRBD1 | TRBV9 | - | CASGQGTGNTIYF | TGTGCCAGCGGACAGGGGACTGGAAACACCATATATTTT
TRBJ1-1 | - | TRBV6-1 | - | CASKGLNTEAFF | TGTGCCAGTAAAGGGTTGAACACTGAAGCTTTCTTT
TRBJ1-2 | TRBD1 | TRBV6-5 | - | CASSYSGTGIYYGYTF | TGTGCCAGCAGTTACTCTGGGACAGGGATCTACTATGGCTACACCTTC
TRBJ2-7 | TRBD2 | TRBV18 | once | CASSPPASGGYEQYF | TGTGCCAGCTCACCACCGGCTAGCGGGGGTTACGAGCAGTACTTC
TRBJ1-5 | TRBD1 | TRBV2 | medium-sized | CASSGGRGGANPGNQPQHF | TGTGCCAGCAGTGGAGGGCGAGGGGGCGCGAATCCTGGCAATCAGCCCCAGCATTTT
TRBJ1-5 | - | TRBV6-6 | - | CASSYDGGTGQPQHF | TGTGCCAGCAGTTACGACGGGGGCACGGGTCAGCCCCAGCATTTT
TRBJ2-1 | TRBD1 | TRBV7-9 | - | CASSPRTGSSYNEQFF | TGTGCCAGCAGCCCGCGGACAGGGTCGAGCTACAATGAGCAGTTCTTC
TRBJ2-2 | TRBD2 | TRBV7-3 | once | CASSLIPGGPSNTGELFF | TGTGCCAGCAGCTTAATTCCGGGAGGGCCGTCGAACACCGGGGAGCTGTTTTTT
TRBJ2-7 | TRBD1 | TRBV29-1 | once | CSVETTPGQAEQYF | TGCAGCGTCGAAACAACTCCGGGACAGGCCGAGCAGTACTTC
TRBJ2-3 | TRBD2 | TRBV7-8 | - | CASSWTSGGATDTQYF | TGTGCCAGCAGCTGGACTAGCGGGGGGGCGACAGATACGCAGTATTTT
TRBJ1-5 | TRBD1 | TRBV2 | - | CASSGPDRGGGNQPQHF | TGTGCCAGCAGTGGCCCGGACAGGGGTGGAGGCAATCAGCCCCAGCATTTT
TRBJ1-4 | - | TRBV9 | - | CASSVQGGRPNEKLFF | TGTGCCAGCAGCGTACAGGGAGGGCGGCCTAATGAAAAACTGTTTTTT
TRBJ2-3 | TRBD2 | TRBV28 | - | CASSSPTSGSTDTQYF | TGTGCCAGCAGTTCGCCAACTAGCGGGAGCACAGATACGCAGTATTTT
TRBJ2-7 | - | TRBV6-1 | - | CASRGGQGSEQYF | TGTGCCAGCAGGGGGGGCCAGGGATCCGAGCAGTACTTC